The clone carrying this T cell receptor beta chain was seen ten or more times. The antigen remains unidentified. The time point was: pre-sensitization, week 0. Treatment indicated: therapeutic diphenylcyclopropenone sensitization with weekly scalp DPC. Total RNA was isolated from unfractionated whole blood. The data are from a study of human T cells and chemical hapten exposure. Study details: Each patch test put 0.01% DPC on the upper back, and results were read at 6 days.

The study, taken as a whole, reports: While controls formed fewer of them, expanded TCRs formed significantly more large CDR3 similarity clusters.

Trimming left V 6 bases short and J 1 base short, with 13 bases between. This CDR3 spans 15 amino acids. Germline values: CDR1 KGHDR, CDR2 SFDVKD. Using its own MiXCR run on the RACE reads, TCRdb lists one record per CDR3 protein. The sample contains 380,000 or so distinct CDR3 sequences, 4.5% to 7% of which appear only once. Specimen: whole blood, collected in connection with sensitization to the hapten diphenylcyclopropenone (DPC). The receptor comes from a woman aged 18-29 years with alopecia areata. Some clones in this sample may be carry-over from other donors' samples. This chain uses TRBV24-1 with TRBJ2-3; D not resolved. The CDR3 here is CATSSPGYGTDTQYF. DNA for the CDR3: TGTGCCACCAGTTCCCCGGGTTATGGCACAGATACGCAGTATTTT.